The 11 T cell receptor beta chains below were found in one sample sequenced in a study. Each CDR3 protein is one row after TCRdb ran MiXCR on the 5' RACE reads. This sample has some 54,000 distinct CDR3 sequences, with roughly a sixth found just once. Sequenced material: naive CD4+ T cells sorted from blood. Subset: naive CD4+ T cells, CD4+CD45RA+CD25-. The receptors were sampled from a female donor with breast cancer.

This clonotype has only a few counts. The germline gene is not matched at one end of the junction; a read error may be the cause. The J gene is TRBJ2-1, the V gene TRBV2, with a possible D match to TRBD2 (6 bases). This CDR3 region has 13 residues. Germline lookup yields CDR1 SNHLY and CDR2 FYNNEI. The DNA for the CDR3 is TGTGCCAACAGATACAACACTGGGGCTAGCGTCCTCTTC. As protein: CANRYNTGASVLF.

The V and J genes are TRBV2 and TRBJ2-2; TRBD1 is a possible D gene (5 bases). V was clipped by 3 bases and J by 4 bases, with 9 bases between them. The CDR3 covers 14 residues. The germline V gene has CDR1 SNHLY and CDR2 FYNNEI. The CDR3 DNA is TGTGCCAGCAGTGATTTGGGGCTCACCGGGGAGCTGTTTTTT. Translation gives CASSDLGLTGELFF.

This clonotype has more than one count but fewer than ten. The chain carries TRBV3-2 and TRBJ2-7; TRBD2 is taken as the D call from the table, unchecked against the DNA. TRBV3-2 is deemed a pseudogene. This CDR3 comprises 15 residues. The CDR3 spells CASSQGTSGDYEQYF. The CDR3 coding sequence is TGTGCCAGCAGCCAGGGGACTAGCGGCGATTACGAGCAGTACTTC.

This clonotype was counted only a few times. The chain joins TRBV28 to TRBJ1-2; D remains ambiguous. Germline-derived CDR1 and CDR2 are MDHEN and SYDVKM. The CDR3 contains 13 residues. Between the trimmed V and J ends, which lost 2 bases and 7 bases, there was a span of 11 bases. CDR3 loop: CASSLGSRRGYTF. The CDR3, as DNA: TGTGCCAGCAGTTTAGGGTCCAGGCGTGGCTACACCTTC.

This clonotype was counted a few times. The chain joins TRBV14 to TRBJ1-6; no clear D gene. This CDR3 has 13 residues. In germline, CDR1 is SGHDN, CDR2 FVKESK. V shed 3 bases and J shed 7 bases, with 7 bases lying between them. The CDR3 sequence is CASSQALNSPLHF. CDR3 nucleotides: TGTGCCAGCAGCCAGGCGTTAAATTCACCCCTCCACTTT. The full variable domain, in which reference TRBV14 and TRBJ1-6 provide the parts outside the CDR3, is EAGVTQFPSHSVIEKGQTVTLRCDPISGHDNLYWYRRVMGKEIKFLLHFVKESKQDESGMPNNRFLAERTGGTYSTLKVQPAELEDSGVYFCASSQALNSPLHFGNGTRLTVT.

This chain joins TRBV4-1 and TRBJ1-2; 7 bases align to TRBD1. From germline, CDR1 is MGHRA and CDR2 YSYEKL. This CDR3 region has 16 residues. V dropped 1 base and J dropped 4; count of bases not matched to a gene: 9. The CDR3 sequence: CASSQVMRQGPYGYTF. CDR3 nucleotide sequence: TGCGCCAGCAGCCAAGTGATGCGACAGGGCCCCTATGGCTACACCTTC.

This clonotype was seen a handful of times. The V gene is TRBV5-1, the J gene TRBJ1-5, with TRBD1 as a possible D gene (5 bases). The germline V gene has CDR1 SGHRS and CDR2 YFSETQ. Trimming took 0 bases from V and 2 from J, leaving 12 bases between them. The CDR3 runs 16 residues. This chain's CDR3 is CASSLGSRARNQPQHF. The CDR3 nucleotides read TGCGCCAGCAGCTTGGGTAGCAGGGCTCGCAATCAGCCCCAGCATTTT.

The CDR3 DNA is TGTGCCAGCAGCCTACCGGACGGAAAATACAATGAGCAGTTCTTC. It translates to CASSLPDGKYNEQFF. This chain joins TRBV7-9 and TRBJ2-1; D uncertain. Trimming cost V 5 bases and J 4 bases, with 15 bases left between them. CDR1 and CDR2 (germline): SEHNR, FQNEAQ (reference sequence). The CDR3 loop spans 15 amino acids.

The chain carries TRBV12-3 or TRBV12-4 and TRBJ1-4; D gene uncertain. This CDR3 spans 13 amino acids. Trimming stripped 8 bases from V and 8 bases from J, with 15 bases between. Here the CDR3 reads CASGSAASEKLFF. For the CDR3, the DNA is TGTGCCAGCGGTTCGGCGGCTAGCGAAAAACTGTTTTTT.

In its sample, this clonotype was seen once. A much larger clone differs from this one at a single base, so this may be a read error. CDR3 amino acids: CSARDRETSVHNEQFF. Written as DNA, the CDR3 is TGCAGTGCTAGAGATCGTGAGACTAGCGTCCACAATGAGCAGTTCTTC. The chain is built from TRBV20-1 and TRBJ2-1; 8 bases line up with TRBD2. The CDR3 is 16 amino acids. CDR1 is DFQATT, CDR2 SNEGSKA, per germline (reference sequence). The ends lost 0 bases at V and 5 bases at J; junction bases unmatched: 9.

The genes are TRBV20-1 and TRBJ1-1; 7 bases map to TRBD1. CDR1 and CDR2 (germline): DFQATT, SNEGSKA (reference sequence). With 4 bases clipped from V and 3 bases from J, the junction kept 8 bases outside the gene matches. This CDR3 contains 14 residues. CDR3 nucleotides: TGCAGTGCTACTGGGACAGCCGAATACACTGAAGCTTTCTTT. The encoded protein is CSATGTAEYTEAFF.